Each of the 22 T cell receptor beta chains below was sequenced from the same sample in a study of Ad26.COV2.S vaccination and SARS-CoV-2 variants. Treatment: about 20 received Ad26.COV2.S at low or high dose, single or two shots; 5 received placebo; per-sample allocation not given. The investigators took samples on day 63 after the first vaccine or placebo injection. Profiled with immunoSEQ multiplex PCR; TCRdb holds only in-frame clones, not every one. This sample yields fewer than 400,000 clones, of which around 85% are seen a single time; 2.1% belongs to the top ten. The sequenced sample was peripheral blood, obtained in a trial of Ad26.COV2.S vaccine versus placebo. The receptors originated from a person aged 18-65 years who received the Ad26.COV2.S COVID-19 vaccine or a placebo.

The chain carries TRBV6-5 and TRBJ1-2; D remains ambiguous. CDR3 length: 12 amino acids. The ends were cut back, 8 bases at V and 5 bases at J, with 12 bases in the middle. Germline V gene sequence: CDR1 MNHEY, CDR2 SVGAGI. The CDR3 sequence is CASAPTLYGYTF. DNA for the CDR3: TGTGCCAGCGCCCCAACCCTTTATGGCTACACCTTC.

This clone was seen a handful of times. Its ends do not fully match the called genes, so a read error is possible. The chain combines TRBV11-1 with TRBJ2-7; possibly TRBD2 for D (6 bases). This CDR3 is built from 13 residues. Germline CDR1 reads SGHAT; CDR2 reads FQDESV (reference sequence). CDR3 in DNA: TGTGCCAGCAGTCAAAGGTGGGAGGCAACTCCCCACTTC. Protein: CASSQRWEATPHF.

As DNA, the CDR3 is TGTGCCACCAACCCGACGGGAAAAAACACTGAAAAACTGTTTTTT. This encodes CATNPTGKNTEKLFF. V and J are TRBV10-3 and TRBJ1-4, with unresolved D. There are 15 residues in the CDR3. V was pared by 10 bases and J by 7 bases, with 22 bases between. The germline gives CDR1 ENHRY, CDR2 SYGVKD.

This chain uses TRBV21-1 with TRBJ1-5. TRBV21-1 is deemed a pseudogene. The CDR3 length is 17 residues. The CDR3 reads CASSSSHRGYSNQPQHF. The CDR3 bases are TGTGCCAGCAGCTCATCCCATCGAGGATATAGCAATCAGCCCCAGCATTTT.

The chain is built from TRBV28 and TRBJ1-6; D is unclear. With 6 bases removed from V and 0 bases from J, the gap between germline ends came to 6 bases. Germline V lookup: CDR1 MDHEN, CDR2 SYDVKM. There are 14 residues in the CDR3. CDR3 DNA: TGTGCCAGCAGAGGCGGCTCCTATAATTCACCCCTCCACTTT. This gives the protein CASRGGSYNSPLHF.

The chain is built from TRBV15 and TRBJ2-1; 12 positions agree with TRBD2. The V segment lost 4 bases and the J segment 4 bases; nucleotides outside the gene matches: 2. The CDR3 spans 15 residues. CDR1 is LNHNV, CDR2 YYDKDF, per germline (reference sequence). The CDR3 DNA is TGTGCCACCAGCACACTAGCGGGGGGATACAATGAGCAGTTCTTC. It translates to CATSTLAGGYNEQFF.

The rearrangement joins TRBV2 to TRBJ1-5; 7 bases are a match to TRBD1. The trim removed 1 base at V and 7 bases at J, leaving 10 bases unmatched. Germline lookup yields CDR1 SNHLY and CDR2 FYNNEI. This CDR3 comprises 16 residues. The CDR3 nucleotides are TGTGCCAGCAGTGAAGTGGCGGGCAGGGGGGGCCAGCCCCAGCATTTT. It encodes CASSEVAGRGGQPQHF.

This clone was detected only a few times. V gene TRBV14 combines with J gene TRBJ1-6, with D unresolved. Germline V gene sequence: CDR1 SGHDN, CDR2 FVKESK. V was clipped by 0 bases and J by 14 bases, with 17 bases between them. This CDR3 is 15 amino acids long. CDR3 coding DNA: TGTGCCAGCAGCCAAGATCCTGGCGTCTCGGAGGCCCTCCACTTT. Translated, it gives CASSQDPGVSEALHF. Looking up the rest from reference TRBV14 and TRBJ1-6 gives the full variable domain: EAGVTQFPSHSVIEKGQTVTLRCDPISGHDNLYWYRRVMGKEIKFLLHFVKESKQDESGMPNNRFLAERTGGTYSTLKVQPAELEDSGVYFCASSQDPGVSEALHFGNGTRLTVT.

This clone has just a few counts. This chain uses TRBV7-2 with TRBJ2-2, with a possible D match to TRBD2 (5 bases). In germline, CDR1 is SGHTA, CDR2 FQGNSA. Trimming shortened V by 4 bases and J by 6 bases, and 9 bases separated the two germline ends. The CDR3 runs 13 residues. In DNA, the CDR3 is TGTGCCAGCAGCTCCGGGGTTCCCGGGGAGCTGTTTTTT. It encodes CASSSGVPGELFF.

The J gene is TRBJ1-4, the V gene TRBV6-6; D gene ambiguous. Germline V gene data show CDR1 as MNHNY and CDR2 as SVGAGI (reference sequence). V was clipped by 2 bases and J by 6 bases, with 10 bases between them. This CDR3 comprises 14 residues. This CDR3 is CASSYRDSHEKLFF. The CDR3 bases are TGTGCCAGCAGTTACAGAGACTCCCATGAAAAACTGTTTTTT.

The V gene is TRBV5-4, the J gene TRBJ2-4, with a possible D match to TRBD1 (5 bases). The ends were cut back, 2 bases at V and 0 bases at J, with 12 bases in the middle. CDR1 is SGHNT, CDR2 YYREEE, per germline (reference sequence). This CDR3 region has 16 residues. CDR3 DNA sequence: TGTGCCAGCAGCTTAGACCAGGGAATAGCCAAAAACATTCAGTACTTC. Residues: CASSLDQGIAKNIQYF. Complete variable domain (other parts from reference TRBV5-4 and TRBJ2-4): ETGVTQSPTHLIKTRGQQVTLRCSSQSGHNTVSWYQQALGQGPQFIFQYYREEENGRGNFPPRFSGLQFPNYSSELNVNALELDDSALYLCASSLDQGIAKNIQYFGAGTRLSVL.

The chain carries TRBV18 and TRBJ2-5; weak D call: TRBD1 (5 bases). V was clipped by 3 bases and J by 4 bases, with 18 bases between them. Germline-derived CDR1 and CDR2 are KGHSH and LQKENI. The length of the CDR3 is 16 residues. DNA of the CDR3: TGTGCCAGCTCACCTCGAAACAGGATACCTATAGAGACCCAGTACTTC. Translated: CASSPRNRIPIETQYF. Full variable domain (rest looked up from reference TRBV18 and TRBJ2-5): NAGVMQNPRHLVRRRGQEARLRCSPMKGHSHVYWYRQLPEEGLKFMVYLQKENIIDESGMPKERFSAEFPKEGPSILRIQQVVRGDSAAYFCASSPRNRIPIETQYFGPGTRLLVL.

The rearrangement joins TRBV30 to TRBJ2-1; D gene ambiguous. CDR1 is GTSNPN, CDR2 SVGIG, per germline (reference sequence). The CDR3 contains 17 residues. Trimming took 0 bases from V and 5 from J, leaving 20 bases between them. CDR3 residues: CAWSVRWADQENNEQFF. The DNA of the CDR3 is TGTGCCTGGAGTGTACGTTGGGCCGATCAAGAAAACAATGAGCAGTTCTTC. The full variable domain, rest sourced from reference TRBV30 and TRBJ2-1, is SQTIHQWPATLVQPVGSPLSLECTVEGTSNPNLYWYRQAAGRGLQLLFYSVGIGQISSEVPQNLSASRPQDRQFILSSKKLLLSDSGFYLCAWSVRWADQENNEQFFGPGTRLTVL.

This clone has more than one count but fewer than ten. This chain uses TRBV5-6 with TRBJ2-5; D perhaps matches TRBD2 (6 bases). Trimming took 4 bases from V and 3 from J, leaving 28 bases between them. Germline CDR1 is SGHDT and CDR2 is YYEEEE. The CDR3 is made up of 19 amino acids. The DNA of the CDR3 is TGTGCCAGCAGCCACCTACTAGCCTCCCCTGGGTCCAAAGAAGAGACCCAGTACTTC. Translating it yields CASSHLLASPGSKEETQYF.

V and J are TRBV12-3 or TRBV12-4 and TRBJ1-6; D is undetermined. The CDR3 is 12 residues long. V lost 7 bases and J 7 bases, leaving 8 bases between the germline ends. CDR3 DNA sequence: TGTGCCAGCACACGAGAGAATTCACCCCTCCACTTT. Amino acids: CASTRENSPLHF.

The chain joins TRBV5-5 to TRBJ2-7, with a possible D match to TRBD1 (6 bases). Germline V gene data show CDR1 as SGHKS and CDR2 as YYEKEE (reference sequence). This CDR3 has 12 amino acids. Trimming stripped 2 bases from V and 10 bases from J, with 13 bases between. CDR3: CASSLDRDTQYF. Here the CDR3 DNA reads TGTGCCAGCAGCTTAGACCGGGACACCCAGTACTTC.

This chain uses TRBV18 with TRBJ1-1, with unresolved D. The ends were cut back, 3 bases at V and 3 bases at J, with 11 bases in the middle. Germline assignment: CDR1 KGHSH and CDR2 LQKENI. CDR3 length: 14 residues. Here the CDR3 reads CASSPRVSDTEAFF. CDR3 DNA: TGTGCCAGCTCACCTAGAGTGAGTGACACTGAAGCTTTCTTT.

This clone was seen a handful of times. The chain has TRBV9 and TRBJ1-6; possibly TRBD1 for D (5 bases). Germline CDR1 SGDLS, CDR2 YYNGEE. This CDR3 spans 15 amino acids. The germline V and J ends were trimmed by 3 bases and 8 bases, with 15 bases remaining between them. DNA for the CDR3: TGTGCCAGCAGCGCCCATCCCCTGGGGGATTCACCCCTCCACTTT. This codes for CASSAHPLGDSPLHF.

The chain uses TRBV5-4 and TRBJ2-1; D is undetermined. CDR1 and CDR2 from the germline V gene are SGHNT and YYREEE (reference sequence). V lost 3 bases and J lost 4, with 2 bases in between. This CDR3 has 11 amino acids. CDR3 residues: CASSYYNEQFF. The CDR3 bases are TGTGCCAGCAGCTATTACAATGAGCAGTTCTTC.

This sequence joins TRBV11-3 and TRBJ2-3; TRBD2 aligns across 9 bases. V lost 3 bases, J lost 1 base, and 11 bases stayed unmatched. CDR1 SGHNT and CDR2 YENEEA come from the germline V gene. The CDR3 consists of 18 residues. Here the CDR3 DNA reads TGTGCCAGCAGCTTGGGAGGCGGCGGGGGGGATGGCACAGATACGCAGTATTTT. Amino acid sequence: CASSLGGGGGDGTDTQYF.

This clone was seen only a few times. CDR3 in amino acids: CATSRDRGSYEQYF. CDR3 coding DNA: TGTGCCACCAGCAGAGACAGGGGCTCCTACGAGCAGTACTTC. The chain employs TRBV15 and TRBJ2-7; TRBD1 is a possible D gene (6 bases). Trimming took 0 bases from V and 0 from J, leaving 6 bases between them. The CDR3 length is 14 residues. Germline lookup yields CDR1 LNHNV and CDR2 YYDKDF (reference sequence).

The V gene is TRBV5-3, the J gene TRBJ2-7; the D call may be TRBD1 or TRBD2 (5 bases each). TRBV5-3 is treated as an ORF (open reading frame) with a function not yet certain. The length of the CDR3 is 14 residues. Trimming took 1 base from V and 5 from J, leaving 13 bases between them. In DNA form, the CDR3 reads TGTGCCAGAAGCTTGCCAGAGGGGCCCAACGAGCAGTACTTC. It codes for CARSLPEGPNEQYF.